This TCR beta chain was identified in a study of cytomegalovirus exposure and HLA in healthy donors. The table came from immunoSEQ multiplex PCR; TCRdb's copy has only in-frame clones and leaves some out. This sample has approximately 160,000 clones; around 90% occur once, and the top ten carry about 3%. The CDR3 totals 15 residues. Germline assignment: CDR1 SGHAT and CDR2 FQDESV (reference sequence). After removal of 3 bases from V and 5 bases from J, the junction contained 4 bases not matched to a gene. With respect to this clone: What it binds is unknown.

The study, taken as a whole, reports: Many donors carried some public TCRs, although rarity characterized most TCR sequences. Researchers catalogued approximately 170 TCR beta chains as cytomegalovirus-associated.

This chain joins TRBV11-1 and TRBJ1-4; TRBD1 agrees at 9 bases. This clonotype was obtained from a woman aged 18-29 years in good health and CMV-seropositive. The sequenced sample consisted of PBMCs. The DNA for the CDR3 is TGTGCCAGCAGCTTGACACAGGGGGCGAATGAAAAACTGTTTTTT. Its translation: CASSLTQGANEKLFF. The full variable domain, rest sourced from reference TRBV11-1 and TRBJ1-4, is EAEVAQSPRYKITEKSQAVAFWCDPISGHATLYWYRQILGQGPELLVQFQDESVVDDSQLPKDRFSAERLKGVDSTLKIQPAELGDSAMYLCASSLTQGANEKLFFGSGTQLSVL.